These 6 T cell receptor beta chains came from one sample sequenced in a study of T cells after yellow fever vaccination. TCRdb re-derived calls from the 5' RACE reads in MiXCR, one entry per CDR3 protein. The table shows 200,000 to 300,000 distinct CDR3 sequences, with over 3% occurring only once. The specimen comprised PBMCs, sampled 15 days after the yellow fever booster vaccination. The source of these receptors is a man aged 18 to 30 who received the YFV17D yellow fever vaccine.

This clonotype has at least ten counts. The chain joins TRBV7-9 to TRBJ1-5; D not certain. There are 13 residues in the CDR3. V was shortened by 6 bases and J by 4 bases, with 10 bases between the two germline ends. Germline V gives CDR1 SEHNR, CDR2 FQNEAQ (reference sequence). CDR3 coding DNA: TGTGCCAGCAGAGGGAATGGAAATCAGCCCCAGCATTTT. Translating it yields CASRGNGNQPQHF.

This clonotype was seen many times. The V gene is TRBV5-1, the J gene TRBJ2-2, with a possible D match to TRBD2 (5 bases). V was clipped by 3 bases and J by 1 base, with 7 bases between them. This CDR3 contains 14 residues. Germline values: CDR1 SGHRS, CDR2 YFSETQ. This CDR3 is CASSYRENTGELFF. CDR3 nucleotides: TGCGCCAGCAGCTACCGGGAGAACACCGGGGAGCTGTTTTTT.

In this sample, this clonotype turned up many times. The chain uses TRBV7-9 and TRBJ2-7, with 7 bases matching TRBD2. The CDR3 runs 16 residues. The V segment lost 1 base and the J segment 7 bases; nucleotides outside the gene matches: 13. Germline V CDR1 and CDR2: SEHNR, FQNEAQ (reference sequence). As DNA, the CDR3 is TGTGCCAGCAGCTTAGGGGGAGGGGCAGCCATGCAGGAGCAGTACTTC. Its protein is CASSLGGGAAMQEQYF.

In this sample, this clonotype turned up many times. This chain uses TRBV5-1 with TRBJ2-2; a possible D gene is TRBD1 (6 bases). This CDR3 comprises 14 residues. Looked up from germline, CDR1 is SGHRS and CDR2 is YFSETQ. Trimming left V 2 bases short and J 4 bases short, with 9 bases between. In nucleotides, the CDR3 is TGCGCCAGCAGCTTCCCGACAGGCACCGGGGAGCTGTTTTTT. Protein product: CASSFPTGTGELFF.

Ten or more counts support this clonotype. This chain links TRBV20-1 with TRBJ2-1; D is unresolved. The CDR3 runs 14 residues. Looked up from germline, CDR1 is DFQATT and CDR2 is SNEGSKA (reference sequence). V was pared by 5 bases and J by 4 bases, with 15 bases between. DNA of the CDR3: TGCAGTGCTGACCTCCTGGGCAGGTACAATGAGCAGTTCTTC. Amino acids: CSADLLGRYNEQFF.

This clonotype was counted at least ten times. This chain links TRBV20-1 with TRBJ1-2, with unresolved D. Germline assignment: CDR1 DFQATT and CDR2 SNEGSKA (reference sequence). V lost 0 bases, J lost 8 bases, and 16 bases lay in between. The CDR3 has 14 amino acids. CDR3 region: CSARDLIGERGYTF. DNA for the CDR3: TGCAGTGCTAGAGATCTAATCGGGGAGAGGGGCTACACCTTC.